These 13 T cell receptor beta chains originate from one sample sequenced in a study of blood T cell repertoires in COVID-19. Some clones are missing from TCRdb's copy, which holds only in-frame ones; the method was immunoSEQ multiplex PCR. The sample has 140,000 to 150,000 clones, approximately 84% seen once; the top ten hold over 35%. The sequenced material came from peripheral blood. The source is a human donor in a cohort sampled during active COVID-19.

The chain links TRBV19 to TRBJ2-3, with TRBD2 matching over 10 bases. CDR3 size: 15 residues. Germline V lookup: CDR1 LNHDA, CDR2 SQIVND (reference sequence). Losses at the gene ends were 3 bases for V and 4 bases for J; bases not matched to a gene: 4. In nucleotides, the CDR3 is TGTGCCAGTAGTATCACTAGCGGGATTGCAGATACGCAGTATTTT. It specifies CASSITSGIADTQYF. The variable domain in full, with the rest retrieved from reference TRBV19 and TRBJ2-3, is DGGITQSPKYLFRKEGQNVTLSCEQNLNHDAMYWYRQDPGQGLRLIYYSQIVNDFQKGDIAEGYSVSREKKESFPLTVTSAQKNPTAFYLCASSITSGIADTQYFGPGTRLTVL.

The gene calls are TRBV5-1 and TRBJ2-3; D gene unclear. The V gene lost 3 bases and the J gene lost 3 bases, with 5 bases spanning the gap. Germline V CDR1 and CDR2: SGHRS, YFSETQ. The CDR3 runs to 12 residues. CDR3 coding DNA: TGCGCCAGCAGCTCCTCGACAGATACGCAGTATTTT. Its translation is CASSSSTDTQYF.

In its sample, this clone was seen a few times. The J gene is TRBJ1-1, the V gene TRBV4-3; 7 bases are shared with TRBD1. The CDR3 extends over 17 amino acids. Trimming took 3 bases from V and 5 from J; bases not matched to a gene: 15. In germline, CDR1 is LGHNA, CDR2 YSLEER. The CDR3 reads CASSQTWTRDRGTEAFF. Written as DNA, the CDR3 is TGCGCCAGCAGCCAGACCTGGACCCGGGACAGAGGGACTGAAGCTTTCTTT.

The chain is built from TRBV4-3 and TRBJ2-7; D not certain. From germline, CDR1 is LGHNA and CDR2 YSLEER. V dropped 3 bases and J dropped 3 bases, with 15 bases sitting between them. CDR3 length: 15 residues. DNA for the CDR3: TGCGCCAGCAGCCAGTTCTCGGTTCTAGGCTACGAGCAGTACTTC. It codes for CASSQFSVLGYEQYF.

The table lists this clone with a few counts. The rearrangement uses TRBV7-8 and TRBJ1-4; 9 bases line up with TRBD1. Germline CDR1 reads SGHVS; CDR2 reads FQNEAQ. Trimming at V came to 5 bases and at J to 5 bases, leaving 9 bases not matched to a gene. The CDR3 contains 16 residues. CDR3 loop: CASSVWTGEVNEKLFF. The CDR3, as DNA: TGTGCCAGCAGCGTTTGGACAGGGGAGGTGAATGAAAAACTGTTTTTT. The full variable domain, with the rest looked up from reference TRBV7-8 and TRBJ1-4, is GAGVSQSPRYKVAKRGQDVALRCDPISGHVSLFWYQQALGQGPEFLTYFQNEAQLDKSGLPSDRFFAERPEGSVSTLKIQRTQQEDSAVYLCASSVWTGEVNEKLFFGSGTQLSVL.

For the CDR3, the DNA is TGTGCCAGCAGCCAAGATAGATACAATGAGCAGTTCTTC. Protein: CASSQDRYNEQFF. This rearrangement joins TRBV3-1 (or the pseudogene TRBV3-2) to TRBJ2-1; D uncertain. The germline V and J ends were trimmed by 0 bases and 4 bases, with 4 bases remaining between them. The length of the CDR3 is 13 residues. Germline V gene data show CDR1 as LGHDT and CDR2 as YNNKEL (reference sequence).

This clone appeared a single time. The V call is TRBV9, the J call TRBJ1-2; D gene unclear. CDR1 SGDLS and CDR2 YYNGEE come from the germline V gene. The CDR3 loop spans 15 amino acids. V lost 3 bases to trimming and J lost 3 bases, with 15 bases between them. The CDR3 DNA reads as TGTGCCAGCAGCGAGGCGCCTTCAGCGTACTATGGCTACACCTTC. Protein product: CASSEAPSAYYGYTF. The full variable domain, its missing parts supplied by reference TRBV9 and TRBJ1-2, is DSGVTQTPKHLITATGQRVTLRCSPRSGDLSVYWYQQSLDQGLQFLIQYYNGEERAKGNILERFSAQQFPDLHSELNLSSLELGDSALYFCASSEAPSAYYGYTFGSGTRLTVV.

The chain uses TRBV5-1 and TRBJ2-2, with D possibly being TRBD1 (6 bases). Germline CDR1 is SGHRS and CDR2 is YFSETQ. This CDR3 region has 16 residues. V lost 5 bases and J lost 4, with 18 bases in between. In DNA form, the CDR3 reads TGCGCCAGCAGAACCGGGACAACCACGTTCACCGGGGAGCTGTTTTTT. Translated: CASRTGTTTFTGELFF.

This clone was seen just once. The gene calls are TRBV5-6 and TRBJ2-3, with D perhaps TRBD2 (6 bases). The length of the CDR3 is 14 residues. V lost 5 bases and J lost 1, with 11 bases in between. Germline CDR1 is SGHDT and CDR2 is YYEEEE. The chain's CDR3 is CASRLGLGTDTQYF. For the CDR3, the DNA is TGTGCCAGCAGGCTGGGACTCGGCACAGATACGCAGTATTTT.

J is TRBJ1-4 and V is TRBV6-5, with D possibly being TRBD1 (6 bases). V lost 7 bases and J lost 8, with 17 bases in between. This CDR3 is 14 amino acids long. The germline CDR1 and CDR2 sequences are MNHEY and SVGAGI. The DNA of the CDR3 is TGTGCCAGCATAGGTGGGGGCTTGGGCGAAAAACTGTTTTTT. Protein: CASIGGGLGEKLFF.

The CDR3 spells CASSHVGGQDNYGYTF. CDR3 sequence (DNA): TGTGCCAGCAGCCACGTAGGGGGCCAGGATAACTATGGCTACACCTTC. The chain carries TRBV4-2 and TRBJ1-2; TRBD1 agrees at 7 bases. The germline CDR1 and CDR2 sequences are LGHNA and YNFKEQ. With 3 bases clipped from V and 1 base from J, the junction kept 8 bases outside the gene matches. The CDR3 is made up of 16 amino acids.

The chain is built from TRBV6-2 or TRBV6-3 and TRBJ1-1; D is ambiguous. This CDR3 has 15 residues. CDR1 is MNHEY, CDR2 SVGEGT, per germline. V was pared by 1 base and J by 0 bases, with 9 bases between. CDR3 region: CASSYYGIMNTEAFF. The DNA for the CDR3 is TGTGCCAGCAGTTACTACGGTATTATGAACACTGAAGCTTTCTTT.

This sequence joins TRBV9 and TRBJ2-5, with 9 positions matching TRBD2. CDR1 and CDR2 (germline): SGDLS, YYNGEE. This CDR3 has 18 residues. V shed 4 bases, J shed 0 bases, and the junction held 13 bases outside the gene matches. CDR3 nucleotides: TGTGCCAGCAGCCTTGGAGTAGCGGGAGCGCTCTACCAAGAGACCCAGTACTTC. Encoded protein: CASSLGVAGALYQETQYF.